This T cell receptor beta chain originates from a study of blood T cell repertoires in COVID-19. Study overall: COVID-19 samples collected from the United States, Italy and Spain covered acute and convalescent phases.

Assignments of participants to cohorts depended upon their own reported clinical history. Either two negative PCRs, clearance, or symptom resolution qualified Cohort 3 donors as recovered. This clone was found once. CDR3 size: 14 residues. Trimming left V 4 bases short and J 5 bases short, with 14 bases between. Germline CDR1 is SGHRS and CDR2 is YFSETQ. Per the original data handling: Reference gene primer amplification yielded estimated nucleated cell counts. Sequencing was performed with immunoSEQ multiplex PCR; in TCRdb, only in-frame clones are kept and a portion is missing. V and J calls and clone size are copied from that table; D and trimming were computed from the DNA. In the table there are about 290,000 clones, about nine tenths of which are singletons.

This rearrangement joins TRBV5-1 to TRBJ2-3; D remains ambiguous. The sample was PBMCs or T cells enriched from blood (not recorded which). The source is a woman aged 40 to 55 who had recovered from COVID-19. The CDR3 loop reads CASSRSSKIDTQYF. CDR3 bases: TGCGCCAGCAGCCGGTCCTCCAAGATAGATACGCAGTATTTT. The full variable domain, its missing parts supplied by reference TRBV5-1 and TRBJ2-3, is KAGVTQTPRYLIKTRGQQVTLSCSPISGHRSVSWYQQTPGQGLQFLFEYFSETQRNKGNFPGRFSGRQFSNSRSEMNVSTLELGDSALYLCASSRSSKIDTQYFGPGTRLTVL.